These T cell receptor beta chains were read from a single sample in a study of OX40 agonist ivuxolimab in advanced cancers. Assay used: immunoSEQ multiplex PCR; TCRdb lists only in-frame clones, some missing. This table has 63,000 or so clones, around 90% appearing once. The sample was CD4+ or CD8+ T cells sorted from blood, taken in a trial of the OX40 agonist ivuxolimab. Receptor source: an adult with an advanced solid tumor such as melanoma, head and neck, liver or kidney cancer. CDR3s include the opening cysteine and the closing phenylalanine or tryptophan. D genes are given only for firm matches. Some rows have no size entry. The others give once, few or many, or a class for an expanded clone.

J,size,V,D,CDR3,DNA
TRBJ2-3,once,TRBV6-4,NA,CASSDGGGTDTQYF,TGTGCCAGCAGTGACGGCGGGGGCACAGATACGCAGTATTTT
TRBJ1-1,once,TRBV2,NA,CASSVSPMNTEAFF,TGTGCCAGCAGTGTTTCGCCCATGAACACTGAAGCTTTCTTT
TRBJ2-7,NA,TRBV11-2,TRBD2,CASSRGLAGGPGIEQYF,TGTGCCAGCAGCCGGGGACTAGCGGGAGGCCCAGGGATCGAGCAGTACTTC
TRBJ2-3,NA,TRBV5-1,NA,CASNPAVEGGTDTQYF,TGCGCCAGCAATCCGGCGGTTGAGGGTGGAACAGATACGCAGTATTTT
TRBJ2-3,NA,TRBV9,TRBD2,CASSVVAGGPSTDTQYF,TGTGCCAGCAGCGTAGTTGCGGGGGGGCCTAGCACAGATACGCAGTATTTT
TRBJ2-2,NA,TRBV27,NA,CASTVGGGTGELFF,TGTGCCAGCACGGTCGGTGGGGGTACCGGGGAGCTGTTTTTT
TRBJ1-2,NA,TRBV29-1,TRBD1,CSVGTGQAYGYTF,TGCAGCGTTGGGACGGGACAGGCTTATGGCTACACCTTC
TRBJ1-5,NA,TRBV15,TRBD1,CATSTRTGQSNQPQHF,TGTGCCACCAGCACGCGGACAGGACAAAGCAATCAGCCCCAGCATTTT
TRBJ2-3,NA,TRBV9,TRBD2,CASIPGLANTDTQYF,TGTGCCAGCATCCCGGGACTAGCGAACACAGATACGCAGTATTTT
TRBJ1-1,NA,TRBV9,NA,CASSVEAGAGNTEAFF,TGTGCCAGCAGCGTAGAGGCAGGGGCGGGAAACACTGAAGCTTTCTTT
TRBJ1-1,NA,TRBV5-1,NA,CASSLARVENTEAFF,TGCGCCAGCAGCCTTGCTAGGGTCGAGAACACTGAAGCTTTCTTT
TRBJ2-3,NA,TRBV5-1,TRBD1,CASSITGGNPTDTQYF,TGCGCCAGCAGCATAACAGGGGGCAATCCCACAGATACGCAGTATTTT
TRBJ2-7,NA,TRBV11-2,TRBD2,CASSSAEAGVLWEQYF,TGTGCCAGCAGCTCGGCAGAAGCGGGAGTATTGTGGGAGCAGTACTTC
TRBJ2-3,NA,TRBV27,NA,CASSLNGDPPDTQYF,TGTGCCAGCAGTTTAAACGGGGACCCCCCGGATACGCAGTATTTT
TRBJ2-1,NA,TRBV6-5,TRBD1,CASSFRQGWDEQFF,TGTGCCAGCAGTTTCAGACAGGGGTGGGATGAGCAGTTCTTC
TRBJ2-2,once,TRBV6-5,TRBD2,CASSYSLAGGPGELFF,TGTGCCAGCAGTTACTCGTTAGCGGGGGGGCCCGGGGAGCTGTTTTTT
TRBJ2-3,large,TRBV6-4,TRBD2,CASSDSTSGGADTQYF,TGTGCCAGCAGTGACTCGACTAGCGGGGGGGCAGATACGCAGTATTTT
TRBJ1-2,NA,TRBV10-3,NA,CASYDPMSTRGYTF,TGTGCCAGCTATGACCCTATGTCTACACGGGGCTACACCTTC
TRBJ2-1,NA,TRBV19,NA,CASRILGEEQFF,TGTGCCAGTAGGATCCTCGGGGAGGAGCAGTTCTTC
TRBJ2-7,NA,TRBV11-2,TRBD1,CASSPGQGDSYEQYF,TGTGCCAGCAGCCCGGGACAGGGGGATTCCTACGAGCAGTACTTC